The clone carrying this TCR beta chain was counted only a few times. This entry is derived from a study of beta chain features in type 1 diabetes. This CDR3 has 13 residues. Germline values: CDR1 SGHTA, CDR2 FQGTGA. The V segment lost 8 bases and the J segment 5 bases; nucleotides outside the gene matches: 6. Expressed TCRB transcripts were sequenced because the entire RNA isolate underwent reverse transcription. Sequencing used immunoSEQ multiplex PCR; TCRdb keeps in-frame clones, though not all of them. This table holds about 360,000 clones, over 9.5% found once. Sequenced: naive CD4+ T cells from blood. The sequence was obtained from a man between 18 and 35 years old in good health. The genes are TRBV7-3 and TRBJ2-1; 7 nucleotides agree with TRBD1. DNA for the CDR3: TGTGCCAGCTCTAGACAGGGCGACAATGAGCAGTTCTTC. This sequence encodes CASSRQGDNEQFF.